This T cell receptor (beta chain) was observed in a study of technical replicates of blood from a handful of donors. TCRdb's copy holds only in-frame clones and misses some; the assay was immunoSEQ multiplex PCR. The table lists more than 65,000 clones, 95% to 96% of them singletons, with approximately 0.24% in the top ten. The CDR3 runs to 15 residues. Germline lookup yields CDR1 MNHEY and CDR2 SVGAGI. V gave up 6 bases and J gave up 2 bases; unmatched junction bases: 7. This clone was counted a single time. Sequences were obtained from T cells isolated from PBMCs. The rearrangement uses TRBV6-5 and TRBJ1-5, with 7 bases fitting TRBD1. This clonotype originated in a human donor in good health. The CDR3 protein is CASRADRARNQPQHF. The CDR3 DNA follows: TGTGCCAGCAGAGCTGACAGGGCCCGCAATCAGCCCCAGCATTTT.